A single sample gave rise to the 31 T cell receptor beta chains below, sequenced in a study of T cells in Graves' hyperthyroidism and ophthalmopathy. Amplification of TCR beta CDR3 regions was performed using RNA transcripts as template. HTBI primers were the set used in a first-round RT-PCR of the TCR CDR3. TCRdb re-analysed the multiplex PCR reads in MiXCR, keeping a single row per CDR3 protein. The sample includes some 360,000 distinct CDR3 sequences, roughly 13% of them seen just once. The sample comprised blood. Receptors were obtained from a woman aged 60-75 years with Graves' hyperthyroidism.

This clonotype has only a few counts. The chain uses TRBV15 and TRBJ1-6; the match to TRBD1 covers 7 bases. The V gene's germline CDR1 is LNHNV and CDR2 YYDKDF (reference sequence). The CDR3 runs 15 residues. With V trimmed by 1 base and J by 5 bases, 2 bases remained unmatched. The DNA of the CDR3 is TGTGCCACCAGCAGAGGACAGGGAGATAATTCACCCCTCCACTTT. Protein sequence: CATSRGQGDNSPLHF.

This clonotype appeared a few times. The chain carries TRBV4-1 and TRBJ1-4; D remains unclear. The CDR3 consists of 13 residues. V was shortened by 1 base and J by 8 bases, with 8 bases between the two germline ends. The germline CDR1 and CDR2 sequences are MGHRA and YSYEKL. This CDR3 is CASSQAMGEKLFF. The CDR3 DNA reads TGCGCCAGCAGCCAAGCTATGGGCGAAAAACTGTTTTTT.

The chain uses TRBV29-1 and TRBJ2-6; D is uncertain. Germline assignment: CDR1 SQVTM and CDR2 ANQGSEA. Trimming pared 2 bases from V and 1 base from J, leaving 9 bases between. The CDR3 runs to 15 residues. The DNA for the CDR3 is TGCAGCGTTGAAATATCGGATTCTGGGGCCAACGTCCTGACTTTC. It specifies CSVEISDSGANVLTF.

A few counts support this clonotype. The rearrangement links TRBV13 to TRBJ1-3, with D unclear. CDR1 PRHDT and CDR2 FYEKMQ come from the germline V gene (reference sequence). The CDR3 totals 16 residues. The germline V and J ends were trimmed by 3 bases and 3 bases, with 15 bases remaining between them. The CDR3 DNA is TGTGCCAGCAGCTTGCGAGGGATGGGGAGTGGAAACACCATATATTTT. It codes for CASSLRGMGSGNTIYF.

This clonotype was recorded many times. Its ends do not fully match the called genes, so a read error is possible. For the CDR3, the DNA is TGTGCCAGCAGCACCGCGAACACCGGGGAGCTGTTTTTT. Protein sequence: CASSTANTGELFF. The gene calls are TRBV5-1 and TRBJ2-2; D is ambiguous. The CDR3 length is 13 residues. Germline V gives CDR1 SGHRS, CDR2 YFSETQ.

This clonotype was seen repeatedly, ten times or more. This sequence joins TRBV24-1 and TRBJ1-5, with 10 bases aligning to TRBD1. V lost 2 bases to trimming and J lost 4 bases; unmatched junction nucleotides: 7. Germline CDR1 and CDR2: KGHDR and SFDVKD. CDR3 length equals 17 residues. The CDR3 nucleotides read TGTGCCACCAGTGATTCTCGACAGGGGGCGCGTAATCAGCCCCAGCATTTT. It specifies CATSDSRQGARNQPQHF.

The rearrangement uses TRBV11-2 and TRBJ2-3, with D tentatively TRBD2 (5 bases). The CDR3 loop spans 17 amino acids. Between the trimmed V and J ends, which lost 2 bases and 2 bases, there was a span of 17 bases. Germline V CDR1 and CDR2: SGHAT, FQNNGV. CDR3 in amino acids: CASSLKYSGSHTDTQYF. In DNA, the CDR3 is TGTGCCAGCAGCTTAAAGTACTCGGGAAGCCACACAGATACGCAGTATTTT.

The rearrangement links TRBV7-9 to TRBJ2-4, with 8 bases aligning to TRBD1. This CDR3 is built from 15 residues. Germline V gives CDR1 SEHNR, CDR2 FQNEAQ (reference sequence). V shed 6 bases, J shed 3 bases, and the junction held 7 bases outside the gene matches. The CDR3 protein is CASRFGQGGKNIQYF. In nucleotides, the CDR3 is TGTGCCAGCAGGTTCGGACAGGGCGGCAAAAACATTCAGTACTTC. The variable domain in full, with the rest retrieved from reference TRBV7-9 and TRBJ2-4, is DTGVSQNPRHKITKRGQNVTFRCDPISEHNRLYWYRQTLGQGPEFLTYFQNEAQLEKSRLLSDRFSAERPKGSFSTLEIQRTEQGDSAMYLCASRFGQGGKNIQYFGAGTRLSVL.

V usage is TRBV19 and J usage is TRBJ2-3, with D perhaps matching TRBD2 (5 bases). The V gene's germline CDR1 is LNHDA and CDR2 SQIVND (reference sequence). Trimming pared 6 bases from V and 0 bases from J, leaving 13 bases between. The CDR3 extends over 15 amino acids. This CDR3 is CASSQLDPSTDTQYF. DNA for the CDR3: TGTGCCAGTAGCCAACTAGACCCTAGCACAGATACGCAGTATTTT.

There are many counts of this clonotype. V and J are TRBV12-3 or TRBV12-4 and TRBJ2-5; D possibly corresponds to TRBD2 (5 bases). The CDR3 contains 14 residues. Trimming stripped 1 base from V and 5 bases from J, with 11 bases between. Here the CDR3 reads CASSLGPGGETQYF. DNA of the CDR3: TGTGCCAGCAGTTTAGGGCCCGGCGGGGAGACCCAGTACTTC.

This clonotype was found many times. The rearrangement joins TRBV6-2 or TRBV6-3 to TRBJ1-1, with 10 bases identical to TRBD1. The length of the CDR3 is 15 residues. The germline gives CDR1 MNHEY, CDR2 SVGEGT. Trimming cost V 4 bases and J 3 bases; bases outside gene matches: 5. DNA of the CDR3: TGTGCCAGCAGTTCCAGACAGGGGGCGGACACTGAAGCTTTCTTT. Translation gives CASSSRQGADTEAFF.

The chain combines TRBV4-1 with TRBJ2-5; the match to TRBD2 covers 11 bases. The CDR3 is 18 amino acids. V was pared by 1 base and J by 6 bases, with 13 bases of the junction left unmatched. Germline V gives CDR1 MGHRA, CDR2 YSYEKL. CDR3 sequence (DNA): TGCGCCAGCAGCCAAGGATTGCTAGCGGGAGGTCCGGTTAAGACCCAGTACTTC. It encodes CASSQGLLAGGPVKTQYF.

The chain is built from TRBV29-1 and TRBJ1-1, with 8 bases lining up with TRBD1. Germline assignment: CDR1 SQVTM and CDR2 ANQGSEA. The CDR3 length is 15 residues. J lost 0 bases, V lost 8 bases, and 11 bases had no gene match. DNA of the CDR3: TGCAGCACAAGACGGACAGGGATGATGAACACTGAAGCTTTCTTT. Translated, it gives CSTRRTGMMNTEAFF.

J is TRBJ2-7 and V is TRBV7-9, with 10 bases lining up with TRBD2. With 5 bases clipped from V and 6 bases from J, the junction kept 25 bases outside the gene matches. The germline CDR1 and CDR2 sequences are SEHNR and FQNEAQ (reference sequence). This CDR3 contains 20 residues. The CDR3 sequence: CASSQPWGASGRAAFFEQYF. In nucleotides, the CDR3 is TGTGCCAGCAGCCAACCTTGGGGGGCTAGCGGGAGAGCGGCCTTTTTCGAGCAGTACTTC.

The chain joins TRBV3-1 to TRBJ2-5; 8 bases fit TRBD1. The CDR3 extends over 16 amino acids. Looked up from germline, CDR1 is LGHDT and CDR2 is YNNKEL (reference sequence). The J segment lost 5 bases and the V segment lost 0 bases, leaving 8 bases of the junction unmatched. The DNA for the CDR3 is TGTGCCAGCAGCCAAGATATAGGACAGGGATCGGAGACCCAGTACTTC. As protein: CASSQDIGQGSETQYF.

This clonotype was detected only a few times. This sequence joins TRBV9 and TRBJ2-1; TRBD2 agrees at 10 bases. Germline CDR1 reads SGDLS; CDR2 reads YYNGEE. The CDR3 extends over 15 amino acids. Germline trimming cut 3 bases from V and 9 bases from J; bases unmatched to any gene: 9. Here the CDR3 reads CASSALAGAVGEQFF. The CDR3 nucleotides are TGTGCCAGCAGCGCCCTAGCGGGAGCGGTTGGTGAGCAGTTCTTC.

This clonotype was picked up many times. V is TRBV2 and J is TRBJ2-3; 9 bases map to TRBD1. The germline V gene encodes CDR1 SNHLY and CDR2 FYNNEI. With 6 bases clipped from V and 2 bases from J, the junction kept 3 bases outside the gene matches. The CDR3 runs 14 residues. For the CDR3, the DNA is TGTGCCAGCAGGTGGACAGGGGACACAGATACGCAGTATTTT. It yields the protein CASRWTGDTDTQYF.

The chain combines TRBV7-9 with TRBJ1-4; D is possibly TRBD1 (6 bases). V lost 4 bases to trimming and J lost 0 bases, with 15 bases between them. Germline lookup yields CDR1 SEHNR and CDR2 FQNEAQ (reference sequence). The CDR3 has 17 residues. This chain's CDR3 is CASSSQGFNATNEKLFF. The CDR3 DNA reads TGTGCCAGCAGCTCACAGGGATTCAATGCAACTAATGAAAAACTGTTTTTT.

The table lists this clonotype with many counts. This rearrangement joins TRBV11-2 to TRBJ2-3, with 7 bases identical to TRBD2. The germline CDR1 and CDR2 sequences are SGHAT and FQNNGV. This CDR3 comprises 12 residues. Trimming removed 4 bases from V and 14 bases from J; junction bases left unmatched: 9. CDR3 in DNA: TGTGCCAGCAGCTCCCCCCGCGGGAGAATGTATTTT. The encoded protein is CASSSPRGRMYF.

This clonotype was observed many times. This CDR3 reads CASSVLYRGTDTQYF. CDR3 DNA: TGTGCCAGCAGCGTCCTGTATCGCGGGACAGATACGCAGTATTTT. The chain uses TRBV7-2 and TRBJ2-3; D may be TRBD2 (5 bases). The CDR3 is 15 amino acids. Trimming pared 5 bases from V and 3 bases from J, leaving 15 bases between. Germline-derived CDR1 and CDR2 are SGHTA and FQGNSA.

This clonotype showed up many times. The chain uses TRBV12-3 or TRBV12-4 and TRBJ1-1, with D uncertain. The CDR3 is 14 residues long. Trimming removed 5 bases from V and 0 bases from J, with 10 bases in between. CDR3 protein: CASSPTGLNTEAFF. The CDR3 nucleotides read TGTGCCAGCAGTCCAACCGGACTGAACACTGAAGCTTTCTTT.

The chain combines TRBV6-1 with TRBJ2-1; D ambiguous. The CDR3 covers 11 residues. Germline V gives CDR1 MNHNS, CDR2 SASEGT. With 7 bases removed from V and 10 bases from J, the gap between germline ends came to 11 bases. CDR3 sequence: CASTTNWEQFF. In DNA, the CDR3 is TGTGCCAGCACCACCAACTGGGAGCAGTTCTTC.

This clonotype was seen many times. V gene TRBV28 combines with J gene TRBJ2-5, with TRBD1 identical over 7 bases. J was trimmed by 1 base and V by 4 bases; bases with no gene match: 3. The germline CDR1 and CDR2 sequences are MDHEN and SYDVKM. CDR3 length: 14 residues. The CDR3 reads CASSSDRVQETQYF. CDR3 in DNA: TGTGCCAGCAGTTCAGACAGGGTCCAAGAGACCCAGTACTTC.

In its sample, this clonotype was seen many times. The chain combines TRBV28 with TRBJ2-2, with a tentative D call TRBD1 (5 bases). The CDR3 runs to 15 residues. CDR1 and CDR2 (germline): MDHEN, SYDVKM. The V gene lost 4 bases and the J gene lost 1 base, with 10 bases spanning the gap. The CDR3 DNA follows: TGTGCCAGCAGTTGGGGCTTGAAGAACACCGGGGAGCTGTTTTTT. Residues: CASSWGLKNTGELFF.

Ten or more counts support this clonotype. The CDR3 nucleotides are TGTGCCAGTGTGGATCGGTGGAATCAGCCCCAGCATTTT. Translation gives CASVDRWNQPQHF. The genes are TRBV12-3 or TRBV12-4 and TRBJ1-5; no definite D call. V was pared by 9 bases and J by 4 bases, with 13 bases between. The CDR3 spans 13 residues.

This clonotype has at least ten counts. The chain employs TRBV30 and TRBJ2-7; 8 bases map to TRBD1. The CDR3 extends over 14 amino acids. CDR1 and CDR2 from the germline V gene are GTSNPN and SVGIG (reference sequence). The V and J ends lost 1 base and 5 bases, in that order; junction bases with no gene match: 7. The CDR3 spells CAWSGRTGYDEQYF. DNA for the CDR3: TGTGCCTGGAGTGGTAGGACAGGGTACGACGAGCAGTACTTC.

The V and J genes are TRBV9 and TRBJ2-3, with 9 bases that match TRBD2. The CDR3 contains 16 residues. V lost 0 bases to trimming and J lost 4 bases; unmatched junction nucleotides: 6. Germline CDR1 is SGDLS and CDR2 is YYNGEE. CDR3 nucleotide sequence: TGTGCCAGCAGCGTAGAAGCGGGAGGAAACCCAGATACGCAGTATTTT. It translates to CASSVEAGGNPDTQYF.

This clonotype was found many times. This chain uses TRBV12-3 or TRBV12-4 with TRBJ2-7, with D possibly called TRBD1 or TRBD2 (6 bases each). V was pared by 4 bases and J by 3 bases, with 16 bases between. CDR3 size: 15 residues. CDR3 residues: CASSSRDTGDYEQYF. The CDR3 DNA is TGTGCCAGCAGTTCGCGGGACACGGGCGACTACGAGCAGTACTTC.

J is TRBJ2-1 and V is TRBV7-8; 9 bases are a match to TRBD2. This CDR3 spans 17 amino acids. Germline V gene lookup returns CDR1 SGHVS and CDR2 FQNEAQ. Losses at the gene ends were 1 base for V and 4 bases for J; bases not matched to a gene: 8. CDR3 loop: CASSLGGGLARYNEQFF. CDR3 coding DNA: TGTGCCAGCAGCTTAGGGGGGGGACTAGCTCGTTACAATGAGCAGTTCTTC.

This clonotype was detected ten times or more. The chain recombines TRBV27 with TRBJ2-5, with D unresolved. V dropped 6 bases and J dropped 2 bases, with 10 bases sitting between them. CDR1 and CDR2 (germline): MNHEY, SMNVEV (reference sequence). This CDR3 contains 13 residues. This CDR3 is CASSVRIQETQYF. The CDR3 nucleotides read TGTGCCAGCAGCGTTAGGATACAAGAGACCCAGTACTTC.

The rearrangement uses TRBV29-1 and TRBJ2-7; TRBD2 aligns across 13 bases. This CDR3 has 13 residues. The germline V gene has CDR1 SQVTM and CDR2 ANQGSEA. The CDR3 DNA reads as TGCAGTGCTACTAGCGGGAGGGCCTACGAGCAGTACTTC. Residues: CSATSGRAYEQYF.